The 30 T cell receptor beta chains presented below share a single source sample, sequenced in a study of T cell responses to AZD1222 COVID-19 vaccine. TCRdb's copy holds only in-frame clones and misses some; the assay was immunoSEQ multiplex PCR. The table records about 120,000 clones, 75% to 90% of them present only once. The specimen was peripheral blood, collected on day 0 of MenACWY control vaccination. These receptors were collected from an adult in good health.

The sample holds one count of this clone. The J gene is TRBJ1-4, the V gene TRBV18; weak D call: TRBD1 (6 bases). Trimming pared 6 bases from V and 3 bases from J, leaving 26 bases between. The germline V gene has CDR1 KGHSH and CDR2 LQKENI. The CDR3 consists of 19 residues. The CDR3 bases are TGTGCCAGCTCGCCAACGAGCGGACAGACAGACATGGCTAATGAAAAACTGTTTTTT. Translated, it gives CASSPTSGQTDMANEKLFF.

CDR3 sequence (DNA): TGTGCCAGCAGAGCCCCCGTTAGTTACGGGAACTATGGCTACACCTTC. This translates into CASRAPVSYGNYGYTF. The V call is TRBV28, the J call TRBJ1-2; D gene unclear. The CDR3 runs 16 residues. Trimming stripped 6 bases from V and 2 bases from J, with 19 bases between. CDR1 is MDHEN, CDR2 SYDVKM, per germline.

The genes are TRBV7-6 and TRBJ2-3, with unresolved D. Trimming removed 7 bases at V and 5 bases at J, with 19 bases between. CDR3 length equals 15 residues. Germline values: CDR1 SGHVS, CDR2 FNYEAQ. For the CDR3, the DNA is TGTGCCAGCATCCCGACGTACAGCTATCTAGATACGCAGTATTTT. Its protein product is CASIPTYSYLDTQYF.

The chain uses TRBV2 and TRBJ2-1; 7 positions agree with TRBD2. V was clipped by 4 bases and J by 4 bases; unmatched bases: 4. The CDR3 is 14 residues long. Germline V gene sequence: CDR1 SNHLY, CDR2 FYNNEI. The CDR3 loop reads CASSVQGGYNEQFF. In DNA form, the CDR3 reads TGTGCCAGCAGTGTCCAGGGAGGGTACAATGAGCAGTTCTTC.

Points on this clone: In the same sample, other DNA sequences code for this CDR3. This rearrangement joins TRBV2 to TRBJ2-3; maybe TRBD1 (6 bases). This CDR3 comprises 15 residues. Germline loops: CDR1 SNHLY, CDR2 FYNNEI. Between the trimmed V and J ends, which lost 4 bases and 0 bases, there was a span of 11 bases. CDR3 sequence reads: CASSGGPPSTDTQYF. The CDR3 DNA is TGTGCCAGCAGTGGGGGGCCTCCTAGCACAGATACGCAGTATTTT.

The chain joins TRBV5-5 to TRBJ1-2; a possible D gene is TRBD1 (6 bases). CDR1 and CDR2 (germline): SGHKS, YYEKEE (reference sequence). V gave up 3 bases and J gave up 6 bases, with 9 bases separating them. The CDR3 contains 12 residues. The chain's CDR3 is CASSSRGNGYTF. In DNA, the CDR3 is TGTGCCAGCAGCTCCAGGGGTAATGGCTACACCTTC.

The rearrangement links TRBV29-1 to TRBJ2-1; D tentatively fits TRBD1 or TRBD2 (6 bases each). Between the trimmed V and J ends, which lost 1 base and 3 bases, there was a span of 16 bases. The CDR3 sequence is 16 residues long. CDR1 and CDR2 from the germline V gene are SQVTM and ANQGSEA. The CDR3 reads CSVEGGTKFLYNEQFF. CDR3 DNA sequence: TGCAGCGTTGAAGGCGGGACAAAGTTTCTCTACAATGAGCAGTTCTTC.

J is TRBJ1-1 and V is TRBV6-5; TRBD1 matches at 9 bases. CDR1 and CDR2 (germline): MNHEY, SVGAGI. The CDR3 length is 14 residues. J lost 3 bases, V lost 4 bases, and 3 bases had no gene match. As DNA, the CDR3 is TGTGCCAGCAGTTGGGGACAGGGACACACTGAAGCTTTCTTT. This translates into CASSWGQGHTEAFF.

This clone was observed a single time. This chain uses TRBV12-3 or TRBV12-4 with TRBJ2-1; 7 bases map to TRBD1. This CDR3 contains 12 residues. The ends lost 5 bases at V and 15 bases at J; junction bases unmatched: 10. CDR3 sequence: CASSQRGRVLFF. The CDR3 coding sequence is TGTGCCAGCAGTCAGAGGGGGCGGGTACTGTTCTTC.

This rearrangement joins TRBV28 to TRBJ1-5, with D perhaps matching TRBD1 (5 bases). The germline CDR1 and CDR2 sequences are MDHEN and SYDVKM. This CDR3 comprises 15 residues. The V and J ends lost 3 bases and 6 bases respectively, with 15 bases between them. CDR3 sequence reads: CASSFQGGQRQPQHF. CDR3 coding DNA: TGTGCCAGCAGTTTTCAGGGAGGTCAACGTCAGCCCCAGCATTTT.

The chain uses TRBV7-6 and TRBJ2-5; 11 bases are a match to TRBD2. Germline assignment: CDR1 SGHVS and CDR2 FNYEAQ. The CDR3 contains 21 residues. With V trimmed by 1 base and J by 3 bases, 19 bases remained unmatched. The CDR3, as DNA: TGTGCCAGCAGCTTAGGGCTCAGAGGAGTAGCGGGGGGGCCCATAAAAGAGACCCAGTACTTC. Translating it yields CASSLGLRGVAGGPIKETQYF.

Regarding this clone: Other nucleotide sequences in the sample specify the same CDR3. DNA of the CDR3: TGTGCCAGCAGCTTAAGATCAGACACTGAAGCTTTCTTT. Encoded protein: CASSLRSDTEAFF. This chain joins TRBV7-3 and TRBJ1-1; D unresolved. This CDR3 is 13 amino acids long. Trimming pared 1 base from V and 3 bases from J, leaving 6 bases between. Germline CDR1 is SGHTA and CDR2 is FQGTGA.

This chain links TRBV5-6 with TRBJ1-1; D is possibly TRBD1 (5 bases). V lost 3 bases to trimming and J lost 3 bases, with 12 bases between them. There are 14 residues in the CDR3. From germline, CDR1 is SGHDT and CDR2 YYEEEE. For the CDR3, the DNA is TGTGCCAGCAGCTACTTGACAGATTACACTGAAGCTTTCTTT. Translating it yields CASSYLTDYTEAFF.

The chain is built from TRBV5-1 and TRBJ1-2, with D unclear. The V end lost 0 bases, the J end lost 9 bases, and 12 bases lay between the germline ends. CDR3 length: 13 amino acids. Germline V CDR1 and CDR2: SGHRS, YFSETQ. The CDR3 loop is CASSLAGRESYTF. In nucleotides, the CDR3 is TGCGCCAGCAGCTTGGCCGGGAGAGAGAGCTACACCTTC.

This sequence joins TRBV7-2 and TRBJ1-5; D is undetermined. The CDR3 totals 14 residues. Germline loops: CDR1 SGHTA, CDR2 FQGNSA. Between the trimmed V and J ends, which lost 0 bases and 3 bases, there was a span of 6 bases. The CDR3 loop is CASSLAGANQPQHF. The CDR3 DNA reads as TGTGCCAGCAGCTTAGCGGGAGCCAATCAGCCCCAGCATTTT.

This sequence joins TRBV6-2 or TRBV6-3 and TRBJ2-5; D might be TRBD1 (6 bases). Germline values: CDR1 MNHEY, CDR2 SVGEGT. CDR3 length equals 13 residues. Trimming took 2 bases from V and 3 from J, leaving 7 bases between them. This chain's CDR3 is CASSYGGEETQYF. CDR3 DNA: TGTGCCAGCAGTTACGGGGGCGAAGAGACCCAGTACTTC.

This chain uses TRBV18 with TRBJ1-6; 7 nucleotides agree with TRBD1. The junction had 6 bases not matched to a gene; V was cut back by 4 bases and J by 0 bases. Germline-derived CDR1 and CDR2 are KGHSH and LQKENI. The CDR3 consists of 17 residues. As DNA, the CDR3 is TGTGCCAGCTCACGCGACAGGGCAACCTCCTATAATTCACCCCTCCACTTT. It codes for CASSRDRATSYNSPLHF. The full variable domain, with the rest looked up from reference TRBV18 and TRBJ1-6, is NAGVMQNPRHLVRRRGQEARLRCSPMKGHSHVYWYRQLPEEGLKFMVYLQKENIIDESGMPKERFSAEFPKEGPSILRIQQVVRGDSAAYFCASSRDRATSYNSPLHFGNGTRLTVT.

The rearrangement links TRBV10-2 to TRBJ2-7; D unclear. This CDR3 region has 11 residues. The germline V gene has CDR1 WSHSY and CDR2 SAAADI. V was shortened by 3 bases and J by 1 base, with 1 base between the two germline ends. This chain's CDR3 is CASSDSYEQYF. CDR3 bases: TGCGCCAGCAGTGATTCCTACGAGCAGTACTTC.

The count of this clone is one. The chain is built from TRBV29-1 and TRBJ2-2; tentatively, D is TRBD2 (6 bases). V was trimmed by 7 bases and J by 0 bases, leaving 15 bases between them. The CDR3 runs 15 residues. Germline CDR1 is SQVTM and CDR2 is ANQGSEA. CDR3 protein: CSARLGTANTGELFF. CDR3 in DNA: TGCAGCGCCCGTTTAGGGACTGCGAACACCGGGGAGCTGTTTTTT.

The J gene is TRBJ2-7, the V gene TRBV27; maybe TRBD2 (6 bases). The CDR3 is 15 amino acids. With 6 bases removed from V and 7 bases from J, the gap between germline ends came to 22 bases. Germline V gene data show CDR1 as MNHEY and CDR2 as SMNVEV (reference sequence). The DNA for the CDR3 is TGTGCCAGCAGCCCCACCCGGACCCTTGGGGGGGAGCAGTACTTC. It yields the protein CASSPTRTLGGEQYF.

V usage is TRBV4-2 and J usage is TRBJ2-7; tentatively, D is TRBD1 (5 bases). Germline V gives CDR1 LGHNA, CDR2 YNFKEQ. There are 15 residues in the CDR3. V lost 4 bases, J lost 0 bases, and 13 bases lay in between. Here the CDR3 reads CASSPAGLSSYEQYF. The CDR3 DNA is TGTGCCAGCAGCCCCGCAGGGCTCTCCTCCTACGAGCAGTACTTC.

The V and J genes are TRBV3-1 (or the pseudogene TRBV3-2) and TRBJ2-7; D not certain. The ends were cut back, 2 bases at V and 4 bases at J, with 21 bases in the middle. The CDR3 totals 17 residues. The germline gives CDR1 LGHDT, CDR2 YNNKEL (reference sequence). CDR3 DNA sequence: TGTGCCAGCAGCCAACGTTGGCAACAGACTCTCTCATACGAGCAGTACTTC. Residues: CASSQRWQQTLSYEQYF.

This chain uses TRBV11-1 with TRBJ2-1, with 9 bases matching TRBD1. CDR1 and CDR2 (germline): SGHAT, FQDESV (reference sequence). V gave up 3 bases and J gave up 3 bases; unmatched junction bases: 3. The CDR3 contains 15 residues. Here the CDR3 reads CASSFGTGFYNEQFF. Written as DNA, the CDR3 is TGTGCCAGCAGCTTCGGGACAGGGTTCTACAATGAGCAGTTCTTC.

The chain combines TRBV1 with TRBJ1-3; TRBD1 is the table's D call and was not checked against the DNA. TRBV1 is a recognized pseudogene. This CDR3 has 14 residues. CDR3 nucleotides: TGCACCAGCAGCGACAGGCTCTCTGGAAACACCATATATTTT. It specifies CTSSDRLSGNTIYF.

The chain has TRBV4-2 and TRBJ1-1; 7 positions agree with TRBD1. V was clipped by 4 bases and J by 11 bases; unmatched bases: 13. Germline V gene sequence: CDR1 LGHNA, CDR2 YNFKEQ. The CDR3 is 14 residues long. CDR3 nucleotide sequence: TGTGCCAGCAGCCCACAAACAGGAGGGGGCCGGGCTTTCTTT. It codes for CASSPQTGGGRAFF.

This clone has just a few counts. The V gene is TRBV3-1 (or the pseudogene TRBV3-2), the J gene TRBJ2-7; possibly TRBD1 or TRBD2 for D (6 bases each). The V and J ends lost 3 bases and 5 bases respectively, with 17 bases between them. The CDR3 is 15 amino acids. Germline CDR1 reads LGHDT; CDR2 reads YNNKEL (reference sequence). CDR3 nucleotide sequence: TGTGCCAGCAGCCATAGAACAGGGAGGCTCGACGAGCAGTACTTC. Residues: CASSHRTGRLDEQYF.

This clone has just a few counts. This CDR3 reads CASTSAGPNTEAFF. The CDR3 region has the DNA TGTGCCAGCACCTCCGCGGGCCCGAACACTGAAGCTTTCTTT. The rearrangement uses TRBV9 and TRBJ1-1, with D uncertain. Per germline, CDR1 SGDLS and CDR2 YYNGEE. V lost 6 bases, J lost 1 base, and 13 bases lay in between. The CDR3 has 14 amino acids. The complete variable domain, with remaining parts taken from reference TRBV9 and TRBJ1-1, reads DSGVTQTPKHLITATGQRVTLRCSPRSGDLSVYWYQQSLDQGLQFLIQYYNGEERAKGNILERFSAQQFPDLHSELNLSSLELGDSALYFCASTSAGPNTEAFFGQGTRLTVV.

The rearrangement joins TRBV27 to TRBJ1-5, with TRBD1 identical over 7 bases. The CDR3 is 15 amino acids. J lost 0 bases, V lost 6 bases, and 5 bases had no gene match. Per germline, CDR1 MNHEY and CDR2 SMNVEV (reference sequence). CDR3 sequence (DNA): TGTGCCAGCAGCCCACAGGGGTATAGCAATCAGCCCCAGCATTTT. Its protein is CASSPQGYSNQPQHF.

The chain carries TRBV7-3 and TRBJ2-5; 7 positions agree with TRBD2. CDR1 is SGHTA, CDR2 FQGTGA, per germline. The CDR3 spans 15 residues. V trimming: 6 bases; J trimming: 1 base; junction bases outside the gene matches: 8. The CDR3 coding sequence is TGTGCCAGCAGAAAAAGCGGGGTAGGCCAAGAGACCCAGTACTTC. Translation gives CASRKSGVGQETQYF.

The rearrangement links TRBV7-8 to TRBJ1-1, with no clear D. Germline V CDR1 and CDR2: SGHVS, FQNEAQ. Between the trimmed V and J ends, which lost 1 base and 5 bases, there was a span of 8 bases. This CDR3 contains 13 residues. CDR3 in amino acids: CASSLGAGTEAFF. In DNA, the CDR3 is TGTGCCAGCAGCTTAGGGGCGGGAACTGAAGCTTTCTTT.